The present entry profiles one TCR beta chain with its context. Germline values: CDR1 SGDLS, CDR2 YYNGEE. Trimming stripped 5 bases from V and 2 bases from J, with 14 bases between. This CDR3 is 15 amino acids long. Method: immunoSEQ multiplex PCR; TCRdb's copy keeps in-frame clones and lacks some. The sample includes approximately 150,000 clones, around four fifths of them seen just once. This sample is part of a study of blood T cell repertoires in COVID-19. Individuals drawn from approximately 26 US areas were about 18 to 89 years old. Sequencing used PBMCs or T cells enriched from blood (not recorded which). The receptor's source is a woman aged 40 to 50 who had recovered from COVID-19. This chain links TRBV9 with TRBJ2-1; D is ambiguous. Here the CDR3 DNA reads TGTGCCAGCAGTAATTCAGGCTCCACCTACAATGAGCAGTTCTTC. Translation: CASSNSGSTYNEQFF.